The rows below give T cell receptor beta chains drawn from one sample of a study of human T cells and chemical hapten exposure. Via MiXCR, TCRdb re-called the RACE reads, giving one row per CDR3 protein. The sample has 180,000 or so distinct CDR3 sequences, 25% to 30% seen once. The sequencing used whole blood, collected in connection with sensitization to the hapten diphenylcyclopropenone (DPC). The receptor set was obtained from a woman aged 25 to 45 with alopecia areata. Some clones in this sample may be carry-over from other donors' samples. Both conserved end residues are part of each CDR3. The D gene is left open where the match is weak. Size values are once, few and many counts, or a class for expanded clones, and some rows have none.

TRBV5-6	.	TRBJ2-5	few	TGTGCCAGCAGCCCCACCCGGACACCCCAAGAGACCCAGTACTTC	CASSPTRTPQETQYF
TRBV5-1	TRBD1	TRBJ1-6	.	TGCGCCAGCAGCTTGACGAACCCCGGGACAGGGCTACTCCACTTT	CASSLTNPGTGLLHF
TRBV7-2	.	TRBJ1-4	few	TGTGCCAGCAGCTCGCGGGCAGGGAGGGGGTATGCAACTAATGAAAAACTGTTTTTT	CASSSRAGRGYATNEKLFF
TRBV15	.	TRBJ2-2	.	TGTGCCACCAGCAGAGATCGGGTTGCGGCCGGGGAGCTGTTTTTT	CATSRDRVAAGELFF
TRBV12-3/TRBV12-4	.	TRBJ1-5	few	TGTGCCAGCAGTTTAGTTGGATCCCCCCAGCATTTT	CASSLVGSPQHF
TRBV30	.	TRBJ1-1	.	TGTGTCTGGAGTGAAACGGGCACCTTGAACACTGAAGCTTTCTTT	CVWSETGTLNTEAFF
TRBV10-3	TRBD1	TRBJ2-2	few	TGTGCCATCAGTAGACAGGGGGCGAACACCGGGGAGCTGTTTTTT	CAISRQGANTGELFF
TRBV11-1	TRBD2	TRBJ2-5	.	TGTGCCAGCAGCTATAGCGGGAGGAACCTTCAAGAGACCCAGTACTTC	CASSYSGRNLQETQYF
TRBV4-2	.	TRBJ1-2	.	TGTGCCAGCAGCCAGCAATGGGGGGGCGTCGGCTATGGCTACGCCTTC	CASSQQWGGVGYGYAF
TRBV29-1	.	TRBJ2-5	few	TGCAGCGTGGAGGCGGTCGGCGCCGAGACCCAGTACTTC	CSVEAVGAETQYF
TRBV7-8	.	TRBJ2-1	many	TGTGCCAGCAGGGACCCATATGTGCCCGATGAGCAGTTCTTC	CASRDPYVPDEQFF
TRBV11-1	.	TRBJ2-5	few	TGTGCCAGCAGCTCTAGTCCGGTCGGCGGAGTGGGGCGAGAGACCCAGTACTTC	CASSSSPVGGVGRETQYF
TRBV5-5	.	TRBJ2-5	.	TGTGCCAGCAGCTTGGGGTCAGGGATTCGAGAGACCCAGTACTTC	CASSLGSGIRETQYF
TRBV6-2/TRBV6-3	.	TRBJ1-5	.	TGTGCCAGCAGCCCCGTGGTCCCTAATCAGCCCCAGCATTTT	CASSPVVPNQPQHF
TRBV7-2	.	TRBJ2-7	few	TGTGCCAGCAGCTCCCGCAGCTCCTACGAGCAGTACTTC	CASSSRSSYEQYF
TRBV9	TRBD1	TRBJ2-4	few	TGTGCCAGCAGCCCTCAAGGGGGCGCGGTGAACATTCAGTACTTC	CASSPQGGAVNIQYF